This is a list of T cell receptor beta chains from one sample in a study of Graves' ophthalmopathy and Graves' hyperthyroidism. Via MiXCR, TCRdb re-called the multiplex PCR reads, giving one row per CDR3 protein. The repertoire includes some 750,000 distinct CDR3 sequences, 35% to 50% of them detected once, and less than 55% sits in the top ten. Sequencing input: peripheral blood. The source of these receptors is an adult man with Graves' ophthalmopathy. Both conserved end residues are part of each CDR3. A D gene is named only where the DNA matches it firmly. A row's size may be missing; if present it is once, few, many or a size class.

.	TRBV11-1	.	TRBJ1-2	CASSLSEGNKAF	TGTGCCAGCAGCTTATCGGAGGGGAACAAAGCCTTC
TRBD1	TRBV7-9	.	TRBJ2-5	CASSLTGPGKTQYF	TGTGCCAGCAGCTTGACAGGGCCAGGGAAGACCCAGTACTTC
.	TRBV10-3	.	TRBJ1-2	CASSFTVYGYTF	TGTGCCAGCAGTTTTACAGTCTATGGCTACACCTTC
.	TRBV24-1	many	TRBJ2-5	CATSMRGHAQETQYF	TGTGCCACCAGTATGAGGGGACACGCACAAGAGACCCAGTACTTC
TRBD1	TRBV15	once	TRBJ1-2	CATSRVRDRELHYGYTF	TGTGCCACCAGCAGAGTACGGGACAGGGAGCTTCACTATGGCTACACCTTC
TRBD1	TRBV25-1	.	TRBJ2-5	CASSFTGTGRETQYF	TGCGCCAGCAGCTTCACCGGGACAGGGCGGGAGACCCAGTACTTC
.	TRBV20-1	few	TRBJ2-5	CSANRDGRTQYF	TGCAGTGCTAACCGGGACGGCCGTACCCAGTACTTC
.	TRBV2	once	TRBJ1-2	CASRGTDLGYTF	TGTGCCAGCAGGGGGACGGACTTGGGCTACACCTTC
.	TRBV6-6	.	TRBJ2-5	CASSYSGGRGGTQYF	TGTGCCAGCAGTTACTCCGGCGGGCGGGGCGGGACCCAGTACTTC
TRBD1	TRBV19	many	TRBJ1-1	CATRGNRGSTEAFF	TGTGCCACCAGGGGGAACAGGGGAAGCACTGAAGCTTTCTTT
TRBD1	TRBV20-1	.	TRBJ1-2	CSASNDRVYGYTF	TGCAGTGCTAGTAATGACAGGGTTTATGGCTACACCTTC
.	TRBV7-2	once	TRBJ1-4	CASSLGGTSYEKLFF	TGTGCCAGCAGCTTAGGGGGAACTTCATATGAAAAACTGTTTTTT